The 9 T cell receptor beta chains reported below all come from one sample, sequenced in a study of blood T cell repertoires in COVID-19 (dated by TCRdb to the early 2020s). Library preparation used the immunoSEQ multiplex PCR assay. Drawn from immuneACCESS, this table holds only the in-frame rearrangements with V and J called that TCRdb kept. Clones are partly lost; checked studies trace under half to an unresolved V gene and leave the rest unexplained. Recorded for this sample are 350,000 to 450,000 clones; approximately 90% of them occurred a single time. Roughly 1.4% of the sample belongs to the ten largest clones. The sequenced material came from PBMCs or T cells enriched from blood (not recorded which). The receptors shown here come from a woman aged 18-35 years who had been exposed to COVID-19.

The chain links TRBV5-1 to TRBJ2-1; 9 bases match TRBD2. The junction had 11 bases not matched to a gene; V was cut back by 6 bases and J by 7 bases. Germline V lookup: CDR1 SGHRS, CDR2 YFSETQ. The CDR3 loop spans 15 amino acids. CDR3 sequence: CASNQLAGDLNEQFF. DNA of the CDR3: TGCGCCAGCAATCAATTAGCGGGAGATCTGAATGAGCAGTTCTTC.

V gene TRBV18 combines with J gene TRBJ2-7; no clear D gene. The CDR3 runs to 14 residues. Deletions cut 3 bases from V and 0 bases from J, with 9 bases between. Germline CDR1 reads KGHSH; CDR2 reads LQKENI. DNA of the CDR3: TGTGCCAGCTCACCGAAGACAAGCTCCTACGAGCAGTACTTC. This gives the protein CASSPKTSSYEQYF.

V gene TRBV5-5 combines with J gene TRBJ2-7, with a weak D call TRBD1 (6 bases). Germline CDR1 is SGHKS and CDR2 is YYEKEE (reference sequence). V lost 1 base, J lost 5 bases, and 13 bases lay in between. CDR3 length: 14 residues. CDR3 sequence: CASSLIEGVHEQYF. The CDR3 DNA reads TGTGCCAGCAGCTTGATTGAGGGGGTCCACGAGCAGTACTTC.

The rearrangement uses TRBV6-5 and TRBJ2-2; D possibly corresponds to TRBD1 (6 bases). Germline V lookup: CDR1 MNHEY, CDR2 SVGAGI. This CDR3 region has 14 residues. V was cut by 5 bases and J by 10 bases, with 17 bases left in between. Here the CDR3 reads CASSHQGFLQELFF. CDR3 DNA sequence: TGTGCCAGCAGTCACCAGGGGTTTCTTCAGGAGCTGTTTTTT.

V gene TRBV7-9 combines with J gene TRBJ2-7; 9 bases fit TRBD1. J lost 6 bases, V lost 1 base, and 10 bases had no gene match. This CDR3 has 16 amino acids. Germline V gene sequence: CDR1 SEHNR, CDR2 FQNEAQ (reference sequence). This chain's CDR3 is CASSLEVGQGPPEQYF. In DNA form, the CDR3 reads TGTGCCAGCAGCTTAGAGGTAGGACAGGGGCCGCCCGAGCAGTACTTC.

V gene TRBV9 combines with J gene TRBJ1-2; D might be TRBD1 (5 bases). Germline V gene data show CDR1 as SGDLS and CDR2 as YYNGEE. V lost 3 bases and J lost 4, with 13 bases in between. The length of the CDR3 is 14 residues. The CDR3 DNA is TGTGCCAGCAGCGACGCGTCCGGGGGCTATGGCTACACCTTC. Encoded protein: CASSDASGGYGYTF.

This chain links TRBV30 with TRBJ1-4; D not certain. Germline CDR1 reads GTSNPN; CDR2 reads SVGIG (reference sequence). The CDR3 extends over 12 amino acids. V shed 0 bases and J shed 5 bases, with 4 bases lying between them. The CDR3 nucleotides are TGTGCCTGGAGTGTGGCAAATGAAAAACTGTTTTTT. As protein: CAWSVANEKLFF.

CDR3 sequence: CSASEQIYEQYF. The CDR3 nucleotides are TGCAGTGCTAGTGAGCAGATCTACGAGCAGTACTTC. The chain couples TRBV20-1 to TRBJ2-7; no reliable D call. From germline, CDR1 is DFQATT and CDR2 SNEGSKA (reference sequence). Trimming left V 3 bases short and J 3 bases short, with 9 bases between. The CDR3 loop spans 12 amino acids.

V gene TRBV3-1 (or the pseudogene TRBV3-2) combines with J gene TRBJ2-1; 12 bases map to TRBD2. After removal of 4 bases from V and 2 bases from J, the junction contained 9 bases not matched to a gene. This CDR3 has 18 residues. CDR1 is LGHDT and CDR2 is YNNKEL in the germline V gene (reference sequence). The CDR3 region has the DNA TGTGCCAGCAGCCCTGAATCCGGACTAGCGGGACCCTACAATGAGCAGTTCTTC. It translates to CASSPESGLAGPYNEQFF.